This T cell receptor (beta chain) was found in a study of OX40 agonist ivuxolimab in advanced cancers. Study results and caveats: CD4+ T cells averaged fewer expanded clones than CD8+ T cells.

For this clone: Antigen specificity is unknown.

Germline lookup yields CDR1 SGDLS and CDR2 YYNGEE. V was pared by 2 bases and J by 7 bases, with 2 bases of the junction left unmatched. The CDR3 covers 13 residues. Sequencing used immunoSEQ multiplex PCR; TCRdb keeps in-frame clones, though not all of them. The repertoire consists of tens of thousands of clones, with more than 70% occurring once and the leading ten covering roughly 2.7%. The J gene is TRBJ2-7, the V gene TRBV9, with 11 bases fitting TRBD1. The specimen was CD4+ or CD8+ T cells sorted from blood, collected in a trial of the OX40 agonist ivuxolimab. The receptor's source is an adult with an advanced solid tumor such as melanoma, head and neck, liver or kidney cancer. CDR3: CASSVDRGQEQYF. CDR3 DNA: TGTGCCAGCAGCGTGGACAGGGGGCAAGAGCAGTACTTC.